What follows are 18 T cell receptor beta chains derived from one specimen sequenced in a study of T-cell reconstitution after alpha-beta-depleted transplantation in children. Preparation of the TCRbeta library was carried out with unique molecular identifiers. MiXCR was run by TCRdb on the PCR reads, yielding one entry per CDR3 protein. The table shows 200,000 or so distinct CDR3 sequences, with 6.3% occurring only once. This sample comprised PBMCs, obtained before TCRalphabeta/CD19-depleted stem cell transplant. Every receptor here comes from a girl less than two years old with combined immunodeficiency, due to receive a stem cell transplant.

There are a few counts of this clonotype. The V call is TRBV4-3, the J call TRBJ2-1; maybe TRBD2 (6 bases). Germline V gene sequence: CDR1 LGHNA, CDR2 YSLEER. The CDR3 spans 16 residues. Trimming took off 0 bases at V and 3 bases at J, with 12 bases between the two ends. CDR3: CASSQDRDSGYNEQFF. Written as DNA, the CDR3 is TGCGCCAGCAGCCAAGATCGAGATAGCGGCTACAATGAGCAGTTCTTC.

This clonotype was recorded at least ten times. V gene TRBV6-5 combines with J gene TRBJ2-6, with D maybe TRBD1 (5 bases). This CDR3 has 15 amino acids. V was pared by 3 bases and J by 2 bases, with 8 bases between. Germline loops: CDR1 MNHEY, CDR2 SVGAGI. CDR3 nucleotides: TGTGCCAGCAGTTATGGGGCGGCTGGGGCCAACGTCCTGACTTTC. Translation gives CASSYGAAGANVLTF.

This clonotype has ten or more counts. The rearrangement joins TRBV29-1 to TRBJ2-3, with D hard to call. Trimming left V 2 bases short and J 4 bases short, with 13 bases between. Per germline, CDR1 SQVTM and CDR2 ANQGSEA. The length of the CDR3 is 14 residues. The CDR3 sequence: CSVESPGNSDTQYF. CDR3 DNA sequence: TGCAGCGTTGAATCTCCAGGAAACTCAGATACGCAGTATTTT.

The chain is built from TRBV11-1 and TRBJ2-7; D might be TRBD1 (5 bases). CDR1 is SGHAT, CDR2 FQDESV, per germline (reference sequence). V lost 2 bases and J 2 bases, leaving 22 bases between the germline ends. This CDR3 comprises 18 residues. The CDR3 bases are TGTGCCAGCAGCTTAAGTGTGGGGCTCCCTCAAATACCCTACGAGCAGTACTTC. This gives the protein CASSLSVGLPQIPYEQYF.

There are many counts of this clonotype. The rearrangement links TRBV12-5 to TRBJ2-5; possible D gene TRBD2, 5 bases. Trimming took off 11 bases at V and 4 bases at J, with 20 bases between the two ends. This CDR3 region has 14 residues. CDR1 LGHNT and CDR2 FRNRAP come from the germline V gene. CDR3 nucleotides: TGTGCTGCTGATGAGGGCCTTGGCGGAGAGACCCAGTACTTC. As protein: CAADEGLGGETQYF.

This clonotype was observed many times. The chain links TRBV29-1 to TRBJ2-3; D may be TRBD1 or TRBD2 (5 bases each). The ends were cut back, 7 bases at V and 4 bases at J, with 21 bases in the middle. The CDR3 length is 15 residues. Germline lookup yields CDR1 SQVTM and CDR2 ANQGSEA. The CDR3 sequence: CSGSTPGSFPDTQYF. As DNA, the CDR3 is TGCAGCGGATCCACTCCAGGGAGTTTTCCAGATACGCAGTATTTT.

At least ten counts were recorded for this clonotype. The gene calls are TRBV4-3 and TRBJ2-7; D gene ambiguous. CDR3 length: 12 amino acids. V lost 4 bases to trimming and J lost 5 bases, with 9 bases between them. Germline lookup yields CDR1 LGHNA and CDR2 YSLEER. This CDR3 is CASSLHPHEQYF. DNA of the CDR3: TGCGCCAGCAGCCTCCATCCCCACGAGCAGTACTTC.

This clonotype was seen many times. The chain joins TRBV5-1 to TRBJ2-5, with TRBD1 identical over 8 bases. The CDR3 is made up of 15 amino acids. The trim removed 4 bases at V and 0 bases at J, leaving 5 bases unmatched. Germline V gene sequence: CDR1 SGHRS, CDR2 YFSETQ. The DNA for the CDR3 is TGCGCCAGCAGCCCAACGGACAGGGACCAAGAGACCCAGTACTTC. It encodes CASSPTDRDQETQYF.

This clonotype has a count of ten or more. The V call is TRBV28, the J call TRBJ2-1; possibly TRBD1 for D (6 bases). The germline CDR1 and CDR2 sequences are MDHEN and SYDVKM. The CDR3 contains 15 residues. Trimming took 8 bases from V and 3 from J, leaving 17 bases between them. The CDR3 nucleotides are TGTGCCAGCGCAAGATCTCGGGACAACTACAATGAGCAGTTCTTC. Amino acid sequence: CASARSRDNYNEQFF.

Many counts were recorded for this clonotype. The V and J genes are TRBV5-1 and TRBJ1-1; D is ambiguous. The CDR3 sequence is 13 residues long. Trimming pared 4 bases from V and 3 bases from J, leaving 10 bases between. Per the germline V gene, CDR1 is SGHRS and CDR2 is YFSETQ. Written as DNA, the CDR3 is TGCGCCAGCAGCCTCCGACCCCACACTGAAGCTTTCTTT. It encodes CASSLRPHTEAFF.

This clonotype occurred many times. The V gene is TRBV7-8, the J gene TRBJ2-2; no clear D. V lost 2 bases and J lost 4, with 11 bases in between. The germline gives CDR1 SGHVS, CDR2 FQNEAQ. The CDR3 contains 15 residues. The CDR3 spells CASSLSGTITGELFF. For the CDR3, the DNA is TGTGCCAGCAGCTTAAGTGGCACTATCACCGGGGAGCTGTTTTTT.

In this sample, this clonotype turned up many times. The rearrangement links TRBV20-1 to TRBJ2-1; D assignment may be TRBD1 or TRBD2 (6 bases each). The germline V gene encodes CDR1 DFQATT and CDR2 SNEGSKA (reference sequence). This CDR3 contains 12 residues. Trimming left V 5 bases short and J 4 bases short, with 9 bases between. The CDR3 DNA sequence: TGCAGTGCTGAGGGGGGTTACAATGAGCAGTTCTTC. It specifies CSAEGGYNEQFF.

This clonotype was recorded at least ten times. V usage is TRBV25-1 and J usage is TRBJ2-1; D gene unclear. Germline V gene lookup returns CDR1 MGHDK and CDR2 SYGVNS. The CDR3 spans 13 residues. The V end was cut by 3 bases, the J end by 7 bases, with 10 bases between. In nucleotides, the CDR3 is TGTGCCAGCAGTGACTACTCACGGAATGAGCAGTTCTTC. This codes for CASSDYSRNEQFF. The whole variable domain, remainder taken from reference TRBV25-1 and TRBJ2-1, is EADIYQTPRYLVIGTGKKITLECSQTMGHDKMYWYQQDPGMELHLIHYSYGVNSTEKGDLSSESTVSRIRTEHFPLTLESARPSHTSQYLCASSDYSRNEQFFGPGTRLTVL.

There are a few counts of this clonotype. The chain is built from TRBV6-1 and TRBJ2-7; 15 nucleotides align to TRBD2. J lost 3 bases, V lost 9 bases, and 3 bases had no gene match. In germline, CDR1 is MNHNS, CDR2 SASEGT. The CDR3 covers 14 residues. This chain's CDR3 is CASRTSGRDYEQYF. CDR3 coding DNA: TGTGCCAGTCGGACTAGCGGGAGGGACTACGAGCAGTACTTC.

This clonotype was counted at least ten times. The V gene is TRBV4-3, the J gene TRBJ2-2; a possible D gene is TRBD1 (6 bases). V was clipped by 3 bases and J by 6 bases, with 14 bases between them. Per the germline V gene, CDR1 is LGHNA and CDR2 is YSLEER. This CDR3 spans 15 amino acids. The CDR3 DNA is TGCGCCAGCAGCCACGGACAGATCAGGTCCGGGGAGCTGTTTTTT. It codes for CASSHGQIRSGELFF.

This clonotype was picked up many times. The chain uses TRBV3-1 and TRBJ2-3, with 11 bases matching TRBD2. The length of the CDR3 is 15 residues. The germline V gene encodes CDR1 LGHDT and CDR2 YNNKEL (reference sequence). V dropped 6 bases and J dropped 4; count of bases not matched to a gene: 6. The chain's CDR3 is CASSSSGRLPDTQYF. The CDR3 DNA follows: TGTGCCAGCAGTTCTAGCGGGAGGCTTCCAGATACGCAGTATTTT.

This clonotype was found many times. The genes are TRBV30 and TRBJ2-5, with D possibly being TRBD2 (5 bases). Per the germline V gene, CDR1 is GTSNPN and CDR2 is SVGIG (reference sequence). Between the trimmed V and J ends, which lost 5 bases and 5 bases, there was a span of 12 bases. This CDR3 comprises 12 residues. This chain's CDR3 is CAWGGLWETQYF. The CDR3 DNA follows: TGTGCCTGGGGAGGACTGTGGGAGACCCAGTACTTC. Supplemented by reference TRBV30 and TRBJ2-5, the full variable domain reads SQTIHQWPATLVQPVGSPLSLECTVEGTSNPNLYWYRQAAGRGLQLLFYSVGIGQISSEVPQNLSASRPQDRQFILSSKKLLLSDSGFYLCAWGGLWETQYFGPGTRLLVL.

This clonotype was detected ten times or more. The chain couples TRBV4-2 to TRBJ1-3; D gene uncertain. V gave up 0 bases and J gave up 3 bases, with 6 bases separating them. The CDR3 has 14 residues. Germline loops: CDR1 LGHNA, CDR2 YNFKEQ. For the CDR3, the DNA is TGTGCCAGCAGCCAAGATGGGGTTGGAAACACCATATATTTT. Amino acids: CASSQDGVGNTIYF.